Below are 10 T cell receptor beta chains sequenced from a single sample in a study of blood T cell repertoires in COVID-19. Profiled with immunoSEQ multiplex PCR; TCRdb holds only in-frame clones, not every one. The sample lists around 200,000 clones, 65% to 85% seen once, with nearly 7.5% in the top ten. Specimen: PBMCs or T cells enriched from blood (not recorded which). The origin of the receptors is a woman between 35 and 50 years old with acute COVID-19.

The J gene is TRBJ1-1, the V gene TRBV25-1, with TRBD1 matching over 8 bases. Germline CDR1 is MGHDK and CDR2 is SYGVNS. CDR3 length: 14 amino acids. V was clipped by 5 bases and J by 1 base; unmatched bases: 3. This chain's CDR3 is CASSSTGGNTEAFF. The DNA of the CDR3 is TGTGCCAGCAGTTCCACAGGGGGGAACACTGAAGCTTTCTTT.

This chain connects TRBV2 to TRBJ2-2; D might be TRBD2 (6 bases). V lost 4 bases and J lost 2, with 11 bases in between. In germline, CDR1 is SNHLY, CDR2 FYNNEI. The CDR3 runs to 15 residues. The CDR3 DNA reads TGTGCCAGCAGTGTTCGGGACTTTAACACCGGGGAGCTGTTTTTT. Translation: CASSVRDFNTGELFF.

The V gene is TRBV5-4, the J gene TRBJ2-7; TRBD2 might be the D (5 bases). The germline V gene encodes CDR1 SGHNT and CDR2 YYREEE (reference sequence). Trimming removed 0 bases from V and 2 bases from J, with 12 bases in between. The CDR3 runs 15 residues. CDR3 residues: CASSLAGVEPYEQYF. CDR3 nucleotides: TGTGCCAGCAGCTTGGCCGGGGTAGAACCCTACGAGCAGTACTTC.

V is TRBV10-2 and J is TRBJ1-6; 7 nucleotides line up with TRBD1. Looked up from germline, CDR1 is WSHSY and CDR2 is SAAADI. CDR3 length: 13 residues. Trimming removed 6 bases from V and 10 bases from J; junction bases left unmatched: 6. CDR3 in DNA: TGCGCCAGCAGGCGGGACAGAGGCTCACCCCTCCACTTT. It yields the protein CASRRDRGSPLHF.

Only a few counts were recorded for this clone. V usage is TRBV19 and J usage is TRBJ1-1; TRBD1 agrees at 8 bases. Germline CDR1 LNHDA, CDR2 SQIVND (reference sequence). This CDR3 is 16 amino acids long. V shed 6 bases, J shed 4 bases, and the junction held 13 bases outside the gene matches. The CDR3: CASRALQTGGFTEAFF. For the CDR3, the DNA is TGTGCCAGTAGGGCCCTGCAAACAGGGGGGTTCACTGAAGCTTTCTTT.

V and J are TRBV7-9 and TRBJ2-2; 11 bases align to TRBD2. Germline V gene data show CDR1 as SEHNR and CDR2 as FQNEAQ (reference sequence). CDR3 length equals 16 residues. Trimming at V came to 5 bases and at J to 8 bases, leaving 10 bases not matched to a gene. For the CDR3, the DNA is TGTGCCAGCAGCCCCGTAGCGGGGGGGCCTGGTGGGGAGCTGTTTTTT. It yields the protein CASSPVAGGPGGELFF.

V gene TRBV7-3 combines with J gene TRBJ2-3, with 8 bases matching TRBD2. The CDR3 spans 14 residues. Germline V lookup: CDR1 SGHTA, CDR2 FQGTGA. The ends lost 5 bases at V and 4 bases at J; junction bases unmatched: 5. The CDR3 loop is CASSPGLEADTQYF. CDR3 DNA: TGTGCCAGCAGCCCGGGACTAGAGGCAGATACGCAGTATTTT.

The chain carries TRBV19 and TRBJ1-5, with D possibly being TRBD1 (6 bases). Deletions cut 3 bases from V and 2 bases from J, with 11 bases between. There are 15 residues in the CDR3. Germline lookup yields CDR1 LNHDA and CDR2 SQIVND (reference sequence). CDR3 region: CASSIPAGGNQPQHF. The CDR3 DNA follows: TGTGCCAGTAGTATCCCGGCAGGGGGCAATCAGCCCCAGCATTTT.

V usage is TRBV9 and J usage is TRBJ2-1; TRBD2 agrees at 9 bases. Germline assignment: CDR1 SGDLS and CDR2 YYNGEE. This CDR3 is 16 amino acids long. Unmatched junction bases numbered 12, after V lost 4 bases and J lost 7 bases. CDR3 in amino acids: CASSPPTAGGFNEQFF. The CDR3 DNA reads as TGTGCCAGCAGCCCCCCAACGGCGGGAGGGTTTAATGAGCAGTTCTTC.

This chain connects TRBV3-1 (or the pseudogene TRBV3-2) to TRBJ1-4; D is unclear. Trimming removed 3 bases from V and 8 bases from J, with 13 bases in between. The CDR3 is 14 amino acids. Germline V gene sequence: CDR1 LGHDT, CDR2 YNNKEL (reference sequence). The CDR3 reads CASSQGQVGEKLFF. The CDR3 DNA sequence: TGTGCCAGCAGCCAGGGTCAGGTTGGGGAAAAACTGTTTTTT.